These T cell receptor beta chains were read from a single sample in a study of beta chain features in type 1 diabetes. Profiling relied on immunoSEQ multiplex PCR, and the TCRdb table lists in-frame clones only, not all of them. The table records hundreds of thousands of clones, over 13% of them present only once. The source material was naive CD4+ T cells from blood. These receptors were taken from a man aged 18 to 30 with type 1 diabetes. Each CDR3 is given with its conserved first and last residue. Fields, in order: V gene, J gene, CDR3 protein.

v_gene: TRBV19
j_gene: TRBJ2-7
CDR3aa: CASSIASGGYEQYF

v_gene: TRBV18
j_gene: TRBJ1-1
CDR3aa: CASSPRSADTEAFF

v_gene: TRBV30
j_gene: TRBJ2-1
CDR3aa: CAWSVLAGGNEQFF

v_gene: TRBV5-4
j_gene: TRBJ2-5
CDR3aa: CASRAAGGPGETQYF

v_gene: TRBV7-9
j_gene: TRBJ1-5
CDR3aa: CASSPEGLDQPQHF

v_gene: TRBV2
j_gene: TRBJ1-5
CDR3aa: CASRGSQGNHQPQHF

v_gene: TRBV7-2
j_gene: TRBJ1-1
CDR3aa: CASSLGAGSVDTFF

v_gene: TRBV29-1
j_gene: TRBJ2-5
CDR3aa: CSVAFTEGGETQYF

v_gene: TRBV30
j_gene: TRBJ1-1
CDR3aa: CAWSRDFEAEAFF

v_gene: TRBV27
j_gene: TRBJ1-3
CDR3aa: CASSLRGASGNTIYF

v_gene: TRBV10-3
j_gene: TRBJ2-1
CDR3aa: CAISVTSGGYNEQFF

v_gene: TRBV25-1
j_gene: TRBJ1-4
CDR3aa: CASSAAGGQGAHEKLFF

v_gene: TRBV18
j_gene: TRBJ2-1
CDR3aa: CASSLDSTRANEQFF

v_gene: TRBV29-1
j_gene: TRBJ1-2
CDR3aa: CSVARNPGQGAYGYTF

v_gene: TRBV5-6
j_gene: TRBJ1-2
CDR3aa: CASSPAPANYGYTF

v_gene: TRBV19
j_gene: TRBJ2-1
CDR3aa: CASSTISGEQFF

v_gene: TRBV6-1
j_gene: TRBJ1-2
CDR3aa: CASSEARKVYGYTF

v_gene: TRBV14
j_gene: TRBJ2-3
CDR3aa: CASSLAGGTDTQYF

v_gene: TRBV27
j_gene: TRBJ2-1
CDR3aa: CASSLSGTGFYNEQFF

v_gene: TRBV28
j_gene: TRBJ2-7
CDR3aa: CASSLTSPDYEQYF

v_gene: TRBV28
j_gene: TRBJ1-1
CDR3aa: CASSPGTVNTEAFF

v_gene: TRBV18
j_gene: TRBJ2-1
CDR3aa: CASSHEPGLGHNEQFF

v_gene: TRBV30
j_gene: TRBJ1-1
CDR3aa: CASGSTNTEAFF

v_gene: TRBV28
j_gene: TRBJ1-2
CDR3aa: CASSSPGNYGYTF

v_gene: TRBV6-1
j_gene: TRBJ1-2
CDR3aa: CASSVNLQGARGYTF

v_gene: TRBV30
j_gene: TRBJ2-7
CDR3aa: CAWRRTGSYEQYF

v_gene: TRBV7-3
j_gene: TRBJ2-4
CDR3aa: CASTEPLAKNIQYF

v_gene: TRBV30
j_gene: TRBJ1-1
CDR3aa: CAWIAAVEAFF

v_gene: TRBV2
j_gene: TRBJ2-7
CDR3aa: CASRAAPEQYF

v_gene: TRBV5-4
j_gene: TRBJ2-2
CDR3aa: CASSLTGDNRELFF

v_gene: TRBV9
j_gene: TRBJ1-3
CDR3aa: CASSVGREPSTSGNTIYF

v_gene: TRBV7-2
j_gene: TRBJ2-1
CDR3aa: CASSLVIGGRDPFF

v_gene: TRBV29-1
j_gene: TRBJ2-3
CDR3aa: CSVERITDTQYF

v_gene: TRBV30
j_gene: TRBJ2-1
CDR3aa: CAWAILLDYNEQFF

v_gene: TRBV7-9
j_gene: TRBJ2-1
CDR3aa: CASFLAGVDNEQFF

v_gene: TRBV4-2
j_gene: TRBJ2-7
CDR3aa: CASSQELAGWYEQYF

v_gene: TRBV10-3
j_gene: TRBJ2-1
CDR3aa: CAISSGASGSSYNEQFF

v_gene: TRBV7-2
j_gene: TRBJ1-2
CDR3aa: CASSWDWGSTNYGYTF

v_gene: TRBV28
j_gene: TRBJ1-5
CDR3aa: CASRQGARQPQHF

v_gene: TRBV6-5
j_gene: TRBJ1-5
CDR3aa: CASSLGPSTGPQHF

v_gene: TRBV12-5
j_gene: TRBJ1-1
CDR3aa: CASGLGSYTEAFF

v_gene: TRBV4-1
j_gene: TRBJ2-3
CDR3aa: CASSQAGLYTDTQYF

v_gene: TRBV6-5
j_gene: TRBJ2-1
CDR3aa: CASSYGQGRNEQFF

v_gene: TRBV5-5
j_gene: TRBJ2-5
CDR3aa: CASSFRLAGGPWETQYF

v_gene: TRBV5-1
j_gene: TRBJ2-2
CDR3aa: CASSLSSSGVSGELFF

v_gene: TRBV11-2
j_gene: TRBJ2-3
CDR3aa: CASSLGGGQDTQYF

v_gene: TRBV6-5
j_gene: TRBJ2-3
CDR3aa: CASSQRDRVYF

v_gene: TRBV9
j_gene: TRBJ2-3
CDR3aa: CASTKEGLAGDGDTQYF

v_gene: TRBV2
j_gene: TRBJ1-5
CDR3aa: CASREVSSNQPQHF

v_gene: TRBV28
j_gene: TRBJ1-5
CDR3aa: CASSLSSGGVSQPQHF

v_gene: TRBV5-4
j_gene: TRBJ1-1
CDR3aa: CASSGTGQGAVEAFF

v_gene: TRBV25-1
j_gene: TRBJ2-3
CDR3aa: CASSVTGSTDTQYF

v_gene: TRBV6-6
j_gene: TRBJ2-1
CDR3aa: CAASFGGQTYNEQFF

v_gene: TRBV5-6
j_gene: TRBJ1-2
CDR3aa: CASSRTVYGYTF

v_gene: TRBV30
j_gene: TRBJ2-2
CDR3aa: CAWSVLAEITGELFF

v_gene: TRBV7-2
j_gene: TRBJ1-3
CDR3aa: CASSPHQSGNTIYF

v_gene: TRBV20-1
j_gene: TRBJ1-2
CDR3aa: CSARSGGTTF